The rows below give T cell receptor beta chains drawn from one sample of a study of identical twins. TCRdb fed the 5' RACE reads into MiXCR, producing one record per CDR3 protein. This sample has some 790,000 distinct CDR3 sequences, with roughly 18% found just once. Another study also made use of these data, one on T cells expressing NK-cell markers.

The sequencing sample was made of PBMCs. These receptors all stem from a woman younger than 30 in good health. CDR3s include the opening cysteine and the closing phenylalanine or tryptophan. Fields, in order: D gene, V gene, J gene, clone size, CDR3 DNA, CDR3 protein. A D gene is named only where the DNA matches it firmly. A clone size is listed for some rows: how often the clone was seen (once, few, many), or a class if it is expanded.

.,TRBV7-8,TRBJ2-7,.,TGTGCCAGCAGCTTAGGAAGGAGTCCCTCCGCCTACGAGCAGTACTTC,CASSLGRSPSAYEQYF
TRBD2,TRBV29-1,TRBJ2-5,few,TGCAGCGTTGAAGAGGCGACTAGCGGGAGCCCCAGGGAGACCCAGTACTTC,CSVEEATSGSPRETQYF
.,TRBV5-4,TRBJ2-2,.,TGTGCCAGCAGGCCGACAGTGAACACCGGGGAGCTGTTTTTT,CASRPTVNTGELFF
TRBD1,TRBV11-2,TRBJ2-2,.,TGTGCCAGCAACTCTCCGGGACAGGGGCCCGGGGAGCTGTTTTTT,CASNSPGQGPGELFF
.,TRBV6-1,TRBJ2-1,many,TGTGCCAGCAGTGGTCGCCTCGGGTCCTACAATGAGCAGTTCTTC,CASSGRLGSYNEQFF
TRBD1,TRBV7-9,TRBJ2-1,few,TGTGCCAGCAGCCCCGCCGGGACAGCCTACAATGAGCAGTTCTTC,CASSPAGTAYNEQFF
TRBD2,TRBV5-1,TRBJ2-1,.,TGCGCCAGCAGCCGCCCGGGAGGGAAGGATGAGCAGTTCTTC,CASSRPGGKDEQFF
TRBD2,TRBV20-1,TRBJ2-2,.,TGCAGTGCTGGGTGGCCTAGCGGGGGGGTTAACACCGGGGAGCTGTTTTTT,CSAGWPSGGVNTGELFF
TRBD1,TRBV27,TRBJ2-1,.,TGTGCCAGCAGTCCTGGACAGGGGGCGGTCAATGAGCAGTTCTTC,CASSPGQGAVNEQFF
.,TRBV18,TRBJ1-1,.,TGTGCCAGCTCGACCAGCGGAGGAACGAACACTGAAGCTTTCTTT,CASSTSGGTNTEAFF
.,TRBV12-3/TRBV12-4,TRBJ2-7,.,TGTGCCAGCAGCCCACCCCTACCGACAGGTTCCTACGAGCAGTACTTC,CASSPPLPTGSYEQYF
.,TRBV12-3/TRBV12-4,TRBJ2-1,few,TGTGCCAGCAGTTCCGCGTGGGGGGGCGGTGAGCAGTTCTTC,CASSSAWGGGEQFF
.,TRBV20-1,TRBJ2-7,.,TGCAGTGCTAGCCCAGACTGGTCCTACGAGCAGTACTTC,CSASPDWSYEQYF
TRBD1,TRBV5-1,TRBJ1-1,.,TGCGCCAGCAGCTTGGGAAGGACAGGACTGAACACTGAAGCTTTCTTT,CASSLGRTGLNTEAFF
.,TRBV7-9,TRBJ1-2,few,TGTGCCAGCAGCCCCCGAGACCTAGGCTACACCTTC,CASSPRDLGYTF
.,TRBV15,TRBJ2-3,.,TGTGCCACCAGCAGGGGGGCGAGCACAGATACGCAGTATTTT,CATSRGASTDTQYF
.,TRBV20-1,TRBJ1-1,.,TGCAGTGCTAGAGTTCGGGCTTTGGGGCTGAACACTGAAGCTTTCTTT,CSARVRALGLNTEAFF
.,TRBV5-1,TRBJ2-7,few,TGCGCCAGCAGCTTGGTGGTCGGCACCTACGAGCAGTACTTC,CASSLVVGTYEQYF
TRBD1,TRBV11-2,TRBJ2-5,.,TGTGCCAGCAGCTTAGGAGAGGGTCCGGGACAGACCTTTCAAGAGACCCAGTACTTC,CASSLGEGPGQTFQETQYF
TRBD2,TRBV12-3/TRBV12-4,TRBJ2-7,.,TGTGCCAGCAGTTCGGCGGGGGGGTTGGCAGGGGAGCAGTACTTC,CASSSAGGLAGEQYF
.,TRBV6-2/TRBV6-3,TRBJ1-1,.,TGTGCCAGCAGTTCCCGGGACATACAAGCTTTCTTT,CASSSRDIQAFF
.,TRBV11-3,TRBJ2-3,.,TGTGCCAGCAGCTCCGCGACTAGAATGGCAGATACGCAGTATTTT,CASSSATRMADTQYF
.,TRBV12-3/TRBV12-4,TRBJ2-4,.,TGTGCCAGCACCGCGGAGGCGGGGTTCGGCATTCAGTACTTC,CASTAEAGFGIQYF
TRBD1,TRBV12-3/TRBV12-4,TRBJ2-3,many,TGTGCCAGCAGAAACACCGGGACAGGGGGATGCTATTTT,CASRNTGTGGCYF
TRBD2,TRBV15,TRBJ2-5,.,TGTGCCACCAGCAGAGTTGGCGGGGGGCCTTCCCAAGAGACCCAGTACTTC,CATSRVGGGPSQETQYF
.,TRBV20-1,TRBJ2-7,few,TGCAGTGCCGTCGACGCGGGGACCTACGAGCAGTACTTC,CSAVDAGTYEQYF
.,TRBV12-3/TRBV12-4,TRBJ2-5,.,TGTGCCAGCAGTTCCCGACTGGGGGAGAGGAAGACCCAGTACTTC,CASSSRLGERKTQYF
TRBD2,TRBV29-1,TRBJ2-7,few,TGCAGCGTGGAAGTAGCGGGGGGCCGATACGAGCAGTACTTC,CSVEVAGGRYEQYF
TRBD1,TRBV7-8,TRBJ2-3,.,TGTGCCAGCAGCTCCCGGAGGACAGGGGGCGGAGATACGCAGTATTTT,CASSSRRTGGGDTQYF
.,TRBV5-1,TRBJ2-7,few,TGCGCCAGCATTCCAGGGCCGGAGGGATTCTACGAGCAGTACTTC,CASIPGPEGFYEQYF
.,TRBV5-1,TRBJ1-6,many,TGTGCCAGCAGTTTAGGGCAGGGTAGTTCACCCCTCCACTTT,CASSLGQGSSPLHF
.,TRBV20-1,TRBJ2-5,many,TGCAGTGCGCGGGTGGGGGCCCCACAAGAGACCCAGTACTTC,CSARVGAPQETQYF
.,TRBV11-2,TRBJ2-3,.,TGTGCCAGCAGCTTGTGGGACCTTTTGGCGTCAGTCACAGATACGCAGTATTTT,CASSLWDLLASVTDTQYF
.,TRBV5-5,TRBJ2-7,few,TGTGCCAGCAGCTTGGCGGGCAGGACGACCTACGAGCAGTACTTC,CASSLAGRTTYEQYF
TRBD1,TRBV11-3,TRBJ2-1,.,TGTGCCAGCAGGGCAGGGGGCTCCTACAATGAGCAGTTCTTC,CASRAGGSYNEQFF